This T cell receptor beta chain emerged from a study of shared clonotypes between healthy human individuals (dated by TCRdb to the early 2020s). Notes on the research overall: The cohort included three men and a couple of women between 18 and 49 years of age. Blood TCR repertoires of several healthy adults were deeply sequenced to estimate repertoire size and the extent of clonotype sharing between individuals. For each donor, CD4 naive and CD4 memory were each given three plates, CD8 naive was given two plates, and CD8 memory was given one plate. Leukapheresis yielded between about 0.9 and 9.5 billion PBMCs per donor. Libraries were prepared and TCR repertoires were sequenced by different laboratories using diverse techniques, in order to increase sequencing depth and limit assay-specific biases. Overall study outcomes, separate from this receptor: When several donors were compared, the shared fraction of clonotypes was about 5% for naive CD4, approximately 3.3% for naive CD8, 2.3% for memory CD4, and 0.4% for memory CD8. The genetic and exposure-history diversity represented was limited by the small number of donors. Sampling was restricted to blood, and TCR repertoires in tissues likely differ from the TCR repertoires found in blood. Even with the large sequencing depth, rarefaction of the sorted-subset datasets indicated that sequencing was incomplete. Pairwise subsampling indicated that sequencing depth was expected to affect the degree of clonotype sharing among donors. Naive subsets generally had larger estimated clonotype richness than memory subsets did. Compared with non-shared clonotypes, the clonotypes found in all four sorted-subset donors had higher generation probabilities.

Using the deep immunoSEQ assay, multiplex PCR amplified TCR CDR3 regions from genomic DNA. Extracted genomic DNA from each cell subset was spread evenly across all wells of several immunoSEQ 96-well plates, with each plate serving as a replicate. For sorted subsets, roughly 200 ng of genomic DNA, equivalent to 30,000 or so T cell genomes, went into each replicate PCR. Purified libraries were measured with a Qubit 3.0 fluorometer, size-checked on a Bioanalyzer 2100, and measured again with the KAPA Library Quantification kit. Every immunoSEQ 96-well plate was sequenced on a dedicated single-read 150-cycle Illumina NextSeq 550 flow cell. From the authors' description of their analysis: Because the immunoSEQ output held only junctional sequences and lacked quality scores, the filtering could not match the filtering applied to full-length reads. Sequences were annotated with PyIR, a Python wrapper for IgBLAST v1.9, and V/J genes and CDR3 were assigned using IMGT germline references. Reads were filtered out if the reads had weak V/J assignments (E-value above 1e-6), no CDR3, stop codons, out-of-frame junctions, or ambiguous translated residues. A V3J clonotype was defined by an identical inferred V gene, J gene, and CDR3 amino acid sequence. To compute the percentage overlap between repertoires, the number of shared unique clonotypes was divided by the size of the smaller repertoire. RTK rarefaction, the Chao1 estimator, and Recon v2.1 estimates of unobserved clonotypes were used to assess repertoire richness. OLGA was used to compute generation probabilities for all TCRbeta clonotypes that the gDNA method yielded from a handful of donors. Sourced from immuneACCESS, this table was stored by TCRdb with only in-frame sequences that have V and J called. A share of the clones is absent; for the studies checked, an unresolved V gene accounts for under half, and the remainder has no known explanation. V and J calls and clone size follow that table, whereas D and trimming were derived from the DNA. The sample table records 2 million to 2.5 million clones; 80% to 95% of these occur just once. The ten biggest clones cover about 0.36% of the sample.

The donors were healthy, HIV-negative adults who had no recently reported acute infections or vaccinations. Every donor was a Caucasian adult living in Nashville, Tennessee, USA. Magnetic negative selection was used to enrich CD4+ T cells, after which naive cells were positively selected on CD45RA and the negative fraction became the memory subset. After blood collection by leukapheresis, PBMCs were isolated using Ficoll-Histopaque density gradient centrifugation and then cryopreserved in the vapor phase of liquid nitrogen. Analytical flow cytometry was used to check the purity and quantity of each magnetically sorted T cell population. From each sorted fraction, genomic DNA was isolated and quantified by UV absorbance on a Nanodrop 2000c. As for this clone: Its binding antigen is unknown. Qualities for individual bases were not recorded, and no much larger clone is one base off.

This receptor was taken from a man aged 18 to 29 in good health. Some clones in this sample may be carry-over from other donors' samples. Sample: naive CD4+ T cells from PBMCs. In light of the paper, this sample's cell subset or site label describes: CD45RA+ positively selected.

The CDR3 region reads CASSRRAPQETQYF. Read as DNA, the sequence is TGTGCCAGCAGTCGGAGGGCCCCTCAAGAGACCCAGTACTTC. This chain is built from TRBV6-1 and TRBJ2-5, and the D gene may be TRBD2, 6 bases matching. The junction carries 12 bases between V and J, which are trimmed by 5 bases and 2 bases respectively. From the cysteine through the phenylalanine, the CDR3 covers 14 amino acids. The read is trimmed to its CDR3 DNA, 42 bases read in frame from base 1. CDR1 and CDR2 (MNHNS, SASEGT) derive from the germline V gene.